These 3 T cell receptor beta chains were all obtained from the same sample, sequenced in a study of T cell responses to AZD1222 COVID-19 vaccine (dated by TCRdb to the early 2020s). The library was made by the immunoSEQ multiplex PCR assay. The table was pulled from immuneACCESS by TCRdb, which kept in-frame rearrangements only. Such tables lose some clones; where checked, under half of the loss comes from unresolved V genes, and the rest has no known cause. For this sample there are about 150,000 clones; 92% appear just once. 3.3% of the sample is held by the ten biggest clonotypes. Read against the paper, the sample's time point label means: about 28 days (+/-7) after the second vaccine dose. Sequenced here: peripheral blood, sampled 28 days after the second AZD1222 dose. The receptors derive from an adult who received the AZD1222 COVID-19 vaccine.

The V gene is TRBV27, the J gene TRBJ1-6; D unresolved. Trimming took 5 bases from V and 5 from J, leaving 4 bases between them. The CDR3 is 12 residues long. CDR1 and CDR2 (germline): MNHEY, SMNVEV (reference sequence). This chain's CDR3 is CASSAHNSPLHF. Here the CDR3 DNA reads TGTGCCAGCAGTGCCCATAATTCACCCCTCCACTTT.

This chain links TRBV30 with TRBJ1-5; maybe TRBD1 (5 bases). This CDR3 has 16 residues. Germline lookup yields CDR1 GTSNPN and CDR2 SVGIG (reference sequence). V lost 1 base to trimming and J lost 0 bases, with 13 bases between them. CDR3 amino acids: CAWSAWDGFSNQPQHF. The CDR3 DNA sequence: TGTGCCTGGAGTGCGTGGGACGGGTTTAGCAATCAGCCCCAGCATTTT.

J is TRBJ2-7 and V is TRBV30, with D unresolved. CDR1 and CDR2 from the germline V gene are GTSNPN and SVGIG (reference sequence). Trimming took 2 bases from V and 9 from J, leaving 14 bases between them. The CDR3 covers 12 residues. The chain's CDR3 is CAWSPSHAGQYF. The CDR3 DNA reads as TGTGCCTGGAGTCCTAGTCACGCCGGGCAGTACTTC.